The present TCR beta chain was sequenced within a study of metastatic and nonmetastatic thyroid tumors. No patient received treatment before thyroid surgery. The CDR3 is made up of 14 amino acids. Per germline, CDR1 MDHEN and CDR2 SYDVKM. With 6 bases removed from V and 3 bases from J, the gap between germline ends came to 11 bases. This clone has just a few counts. Being one base from a much bigger clone, this may be a read error. The same CDR3 also results from other DNA sequences found in this sample. TCRdb re-called the PCR reads via MiXCR. This table holds 25,000 to 30,000 clones, approximately 16% found once.

The sequencing input was blood. The receptor's source is a female donor with papillary thyroid cancer or a benign thyroid nodule (not recorded which). Some clones in this sample may be carry-over from other donors' samples. J is TRBJ1-4 and V is TRBV28, with D possibly matching TRBD1 (5 bases). The CDR3 nucleotides are TGTGCCAGCAGGACGGGGGGGGCTAATGAAAAACTGTTTTTT. Its translation: CASRTGGANEKLFF.